The table lists the clone carrying this T cell receptor (beta chain) with a few counts. Antigen: not known. This sample was taken from a study of cytomegalovirus exposure and HLA in healthy donors. Whole-study findings and limits: The likely origin of a cluster of highly shared sequence variants was a sequencing artifact. CMV antigen specificity was confirmed in vitro for a few CMV-associated chains. A later analysis, which compared TCR beta chains of equal frequency, found the HLA-associated ones more clonally expanded.

60 Vbeta and 13 Jbeta primers were used in PCR. Using immunoSEQ multiplex PCR, the repertoire was profiled, and TCRdb retains in-frame clones only, with some absent. The data hold 35,000 to 40,000 clones, with around 74% observed a single time. The V end was cut by 2 bases, the J end by 6 bases, with 14 bases between. Germline lookup yields CDR1 MNHNY and CDR2 SVGAGI (reference sequence). This CDR3 has 15 amino acids. The chain joins TRBV6-6 to TRBJ1-5, with a tentative D call TRBD1 (6 bases). Sequencing was carried out using PBMCs. The sequence came from a man aged 30 to 39 in good health and CMV-seronegative. CDR3 DNA: TGTGCCAGCAGTTACGAGGGGGGGGTTGGTCAGCCCCAGCATTTT. Translated: CASSYEGGVGQPQHF.